The sequence of this T cell receptor beta chain was determined in a study of OX40 agonist ivuxolimab in advanced cancers. Clones were read by immunoSEQ multiplex PCR, and TCRdb kept only the in-frame ones, dropping some. The top ten hold around 0.25% of the sample, which has 80,000 to 100,000 clones, about 92% seen once. The sequence derives from an adult with an advanced solid tumor such as melanoma, head and neck, liver or kidney cancer. The sequencing here drew on CD4+ or CD8+ T cells sorted from blood, taken in a trial of the OX40 agonist ivuxolimab.

The CDR3 reads CASSLGGQPQHF. The CDR3 DNA follows: TGTGCCAGCAGCCTGGGGGGTCAGCCCCAGCATTTT. The chain has TRBV7-4 and TRBJ1-5; TRBD1 is a possible D gene (5 bases). The germline gives CDR1 SGHVT, CDR2 SQSDAQ. The CDR3 totals 12 residues. Trimming removed 5 bases from V and 6 bases from J, with 8 bases in between. The whole variable domain, remainder taken from reference TRBV7-4 and TRBJ1-5, is GAGVSQSPRYKVAKRGRDVALRCDSISGHVTLYWYRQTLGQGSEVLTYSQSDAQRDKSGRPSGRFSAERPERSVSTLKIQRTEQGDSAVYLCASSLGGQPQHFGDGTRLSIL.